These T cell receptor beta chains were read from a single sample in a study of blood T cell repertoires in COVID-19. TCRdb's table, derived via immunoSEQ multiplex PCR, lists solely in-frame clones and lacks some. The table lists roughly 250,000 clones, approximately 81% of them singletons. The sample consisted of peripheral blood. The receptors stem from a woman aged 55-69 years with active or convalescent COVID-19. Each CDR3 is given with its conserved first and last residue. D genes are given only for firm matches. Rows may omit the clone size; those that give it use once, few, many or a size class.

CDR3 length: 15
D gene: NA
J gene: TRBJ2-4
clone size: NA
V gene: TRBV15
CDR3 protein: CATSRGRRGLNIQYF

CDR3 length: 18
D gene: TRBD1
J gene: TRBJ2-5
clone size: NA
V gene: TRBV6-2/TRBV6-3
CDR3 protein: CASSPLGTALGVQETQYF

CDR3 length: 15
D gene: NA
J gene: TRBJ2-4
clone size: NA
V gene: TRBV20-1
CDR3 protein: CSASQLAIAKNIQYF

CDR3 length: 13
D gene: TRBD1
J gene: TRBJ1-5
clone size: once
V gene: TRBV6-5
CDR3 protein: CASIDRGPQPQHF

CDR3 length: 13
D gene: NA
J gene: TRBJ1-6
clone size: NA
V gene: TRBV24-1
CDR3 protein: CATSERENSPLHF

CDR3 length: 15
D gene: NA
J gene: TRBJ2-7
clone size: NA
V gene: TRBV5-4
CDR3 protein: CASSLDRLGDSEQYF

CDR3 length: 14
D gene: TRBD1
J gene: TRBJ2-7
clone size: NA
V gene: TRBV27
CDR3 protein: CASSPRDSSYEQYF

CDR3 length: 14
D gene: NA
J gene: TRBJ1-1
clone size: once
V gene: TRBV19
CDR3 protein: CASNFRGQNTEAFF

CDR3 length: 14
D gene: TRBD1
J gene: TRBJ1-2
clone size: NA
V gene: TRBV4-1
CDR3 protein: CASSQDERQGGWTF

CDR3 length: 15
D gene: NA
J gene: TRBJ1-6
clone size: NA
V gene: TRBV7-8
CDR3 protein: CASSLETRGYSPLHF